One sample yielded the 13 T cell receptor beta chains listed below, sequenced in a study of synovial regulatory T cells in juvenile arthritis. Data came from immunoSEQ multiplex PCR; TCRdb stores just in-frame clones and leaves some out. In total, the table holds over 9,000 clones. What was sequenced was Treg cells from blood. Subset given: remaining (HLA-DR-negative) circulating blood Treg cells. Every receptor here comes from a donor under 30 with juvenile idiopathic arthritis.

The chain couples TRBV4-2 to TRBJ2-7. CDR3 length: 13 residues. No DNA is listed. In germline, CDR1 is LGHNA, CDR2 YNFKEQ. The CDR3 spells CASSGDRTREQYF.

The rearrangement joins TRBV4-3 to TRBJ2-2; TCRdb's D call, TRBD1, is unchecked because there is no DNA. Germline CDR1 reads LGHNA; CDR2 reads YSLEER. The CDR3 has 16 residues. The protein alone is recorded here. The CDR3 here is CASSQALGRGNGELFF.

V and J are TRBV5-1 and TRBJ1-1; TCRdb's assignment of TRBD1 cannot be checked, as there is no DNA. Germline values: CDR1 SGHRS, CDR2 YFSETQ. This CDR3 is 13 amino acids long. No DNA is recorded. Here the CDR3 reads CASSFRVNTEAFF.

This rearrangement joins TRBV7-6 to TRBJ2-5; with no DNA, the TCRdb D assignment of TRBD2 cannot be verified. Germline lookup yields CDR1 SGHVS and CDR2 FNYEAQ. This CDR3 contains 18 residues. A DNA sequence was not provided. The CDR3 sequence is CASSLVETSGRAGKTQYF.

The J gene is TRBJ1-1, the V gene TRBV19; lacking DNA, the TRBD1 call made by TCRdb goes unchecked. Germline CDR1 is LNHDA and CDR2 is SQIVND (reference sequence). The CDR3 has 15 residues. The coding DNA is unavailable. The CDR3 loop is CASRNRGNMNTEAFF. The full variable domain, with the rest looked up from reference TRBV19 and TRBJ1-1, is DGGITQSPKYLFRKEGQNVTLSCEQNLNHDAMYWYRQDPGQGLRLIYYSQIVNDFQKGDIAEGYSVSREKKESFPLTVTSAQKNPTAFYLCASRNRGNMNTEAFFGQGTRLTVV.

This chain connects TRBV30 to TRBJ1-6. The CDR3 covers 15 residues. A DNA sequence was not provided. Germline CDR1 and CDR2: GTSNPN and SVGIG (reference sequence). CDR3 in amino acids: CAWSQSDLDNSPLHF. Full variable domain (remainder filled in from reference TRBV30 and TRBJ1-6): SQTIHQWPATLVQPVGSPLSLECTVEGTSNPNLYWYRQAAGRGLQLLFYSVGIGQISSEVPQNLSASRPQDRQFILSSKKLLLSDSGFYLCAWSQSDLDNSPLHFGNGTRLTVT.

V is TRBV10-3 and J is TRBJ2-5; the TCRdb call, TRBD2, lacks DNA for checking. CDR3 length equals 13 residues. No DNA appears here. Germline lookup yields CDR1 ENHRY and CDR2 SYGVKD. This CDR3 is CAIGKGRQETQYF.

The chain carries TRBV4-3 and TRBJ2-3. Germline V gives CDR1 LGHNA, CDR2 YSLEER. The CDR3 has 14 amino acids. DNA is not recorded here. The CDR3 protein is CASSRTGARDTQYF.

The CDR3: CASSELFGRAFF. The chain is built from TRBV6-1 and TRBJ1-1. This CDR3 has 12 residues. A DNA sequence was not provided. Per the germline V gene, CDR1 is MNHNS and CDR2 is SASEGT.

The gene calls are TRBV30 and TRBJ1-6. This CDR3 is built from 12 residues. No DNA sequence is on record. In germline, CDR1 is GTSNPN, CDR2 SVGIG (reference sequence). CDR3 region: CARAFGDSPLHF.

CDR3 in amino acids: CASRRSTGGNSNQPQHF. The rearrangement joins TRBV27 to TRBJ1-5; with no DNA, the TCRdb D assignment of TRBD1 cannot be verified. In germline, CDR1 is MNHEY, CDR2 SMNVEV (reference sequence). The CDR3 loop spans 17 amino acids. No DNA is recorded.

The rearrangement uses TRBV18 and TRBJ1-2; TCRdb picks TRBD1, but there is no DNA to check that call. The V gene's germline CDR1 is KGHSH and CDR2 LQKENI. This CDR3 comprises 16 residues. No coding sequence is recorded. CDR3 loop: CASSETADPANYGYTF.

This chain joins TRBV7-9 and TRBJ1-5. Germline V gene data show CDR1 as SEHNR and CDR2 as FQNEAQ (reference sequence). CDR3 length: 18 amino acids. The coding DNA is unavailable. CDR3: CASSLALWGDYSNQPQHF.